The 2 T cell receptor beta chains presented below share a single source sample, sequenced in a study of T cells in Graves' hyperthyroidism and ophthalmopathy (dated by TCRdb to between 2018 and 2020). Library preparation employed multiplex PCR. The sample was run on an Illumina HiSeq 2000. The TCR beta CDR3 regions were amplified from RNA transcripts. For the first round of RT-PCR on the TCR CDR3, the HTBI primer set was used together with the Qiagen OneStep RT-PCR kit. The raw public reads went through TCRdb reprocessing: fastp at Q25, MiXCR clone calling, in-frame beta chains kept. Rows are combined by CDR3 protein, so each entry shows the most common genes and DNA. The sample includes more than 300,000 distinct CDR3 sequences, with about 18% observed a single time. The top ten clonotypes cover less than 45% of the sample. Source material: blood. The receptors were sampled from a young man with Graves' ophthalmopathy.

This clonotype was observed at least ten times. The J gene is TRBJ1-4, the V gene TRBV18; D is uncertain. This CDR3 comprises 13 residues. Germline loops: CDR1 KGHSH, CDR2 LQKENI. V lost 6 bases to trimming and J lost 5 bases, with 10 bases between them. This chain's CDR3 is CASSRGGNEKLFF. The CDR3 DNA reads TGTGCCAGCTCTCGAGGCGGGAATGAAAAACTGTTTTTT. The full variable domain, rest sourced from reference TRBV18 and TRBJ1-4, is NAGVMQNPRHLVRRRGQEARLRCSPMKGHSHVYWYRQLPEEGLKFMVYLQKENIIDESGMPKERFSAEFPKEGPSILRIQQVVRGDSAAYFCASSRGGNEKLFFGSGTQLSVL.

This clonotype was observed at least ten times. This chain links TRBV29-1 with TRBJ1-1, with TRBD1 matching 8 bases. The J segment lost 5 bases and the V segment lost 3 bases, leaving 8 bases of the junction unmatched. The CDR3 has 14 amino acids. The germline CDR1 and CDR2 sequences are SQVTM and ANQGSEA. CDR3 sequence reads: CSVETGVGWTEAFF. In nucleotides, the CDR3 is TGCAGCGTTGAGACAGGGGTGGGATGGACTGAAGCTTTCTTT.